This T cell receptor beta chain derives from a study of vaccination and CD4 T cells after COVID-19. Study-wide context: Collection of post-COVID samples occurred a median about 98 days after diagnosis, spanning a range of 35 to 161. Samples after vaccination came a median roughly 70 days past dose two, ranging 14 to 241.

Oncomine TCR Beta short-read sequencing was applied to DNA from cultured CD4+ T cells. Genomic DNA was drawn out of CD4+ T cells grown in culture. MiXCR, run by TCRdb on the PCR reads, gives a single entry per CDR3 protein. The sample lists some 8,000 distinct CDR3 sequences; roughly 30% were seen once. This clonotype was counted a few times. The antigen remains undetermined. There are 12 residues in the CDR3. The V end was cut by 5 bases, the J end by 8 bases, with 12 bases between. Germline CDR1 and CDR2: MNHEY and SMNVEV (reference sequence). Specified treatment: approximately 9-day PBMC culture with coronavirus spike peptide pools or control peptides (ViraFEST assay). One should note that the unexposed donor's CD4+ T cells were collected before the COVID-19 pandemic (2011-2018).

Sequencing was carried out using CD4+ T cells from blood, cultured in vitro. V gene TRBV27 combines with J gene TRBJ2-5; D is uncertain. The source is a human donor in good health. This CDR3 is CASSERPPTQYF. CDR3 sequence (DNA): TGTGCCAGCAGTGAGAGACCCCCAACCCAGTACTTC.